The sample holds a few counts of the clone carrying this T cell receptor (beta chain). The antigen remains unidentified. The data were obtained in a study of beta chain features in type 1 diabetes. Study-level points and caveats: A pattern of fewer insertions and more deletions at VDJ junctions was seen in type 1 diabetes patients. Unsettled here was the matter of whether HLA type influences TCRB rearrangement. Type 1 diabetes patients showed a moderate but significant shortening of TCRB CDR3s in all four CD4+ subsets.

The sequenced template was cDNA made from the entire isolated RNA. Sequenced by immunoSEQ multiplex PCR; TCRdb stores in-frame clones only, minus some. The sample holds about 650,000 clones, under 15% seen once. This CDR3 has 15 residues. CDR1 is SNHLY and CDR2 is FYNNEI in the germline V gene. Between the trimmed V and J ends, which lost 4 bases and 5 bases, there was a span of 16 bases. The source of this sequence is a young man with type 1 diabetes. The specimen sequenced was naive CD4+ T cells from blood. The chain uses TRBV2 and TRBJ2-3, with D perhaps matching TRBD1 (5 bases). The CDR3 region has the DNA TGTGCCAGCAGTGTTCGGCAGGGCGCGAAAGATACGCAGTATTTT. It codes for CASSVRQGAKDTQYF.